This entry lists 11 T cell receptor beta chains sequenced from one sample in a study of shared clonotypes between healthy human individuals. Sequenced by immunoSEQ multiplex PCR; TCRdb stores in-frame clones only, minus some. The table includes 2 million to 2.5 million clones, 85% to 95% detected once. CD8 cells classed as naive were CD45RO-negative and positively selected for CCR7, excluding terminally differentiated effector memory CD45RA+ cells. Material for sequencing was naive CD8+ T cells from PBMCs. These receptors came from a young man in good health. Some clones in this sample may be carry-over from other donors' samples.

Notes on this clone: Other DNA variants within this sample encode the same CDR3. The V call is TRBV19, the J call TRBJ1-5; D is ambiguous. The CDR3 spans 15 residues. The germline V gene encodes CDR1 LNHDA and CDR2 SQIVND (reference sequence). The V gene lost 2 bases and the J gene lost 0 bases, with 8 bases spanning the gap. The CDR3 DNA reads TGTGCCAGTAGTATAAGTCGGGGTAGCAATCAGCCCCAGCATTTT. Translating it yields CASSISRGSNQPQHF.

The CDR3 here is CASSPRLARDVDTQYF. The CDR3 DNA reads TGTGCCAGCAGCCCTCGTCTAGCGAGGGACGTAGATACGCAGTATTTT. The rearrangement links TRBV4-2 to TRBJ2-3, with D perhaps TRBD2 (6 bases). The CDR3 totals 16 residues. From germline, CDR1 is LGHNA and CDR2 YNFKEQ. V shed 4 bases and J shed 5 bases, with 19 bases lying between them.

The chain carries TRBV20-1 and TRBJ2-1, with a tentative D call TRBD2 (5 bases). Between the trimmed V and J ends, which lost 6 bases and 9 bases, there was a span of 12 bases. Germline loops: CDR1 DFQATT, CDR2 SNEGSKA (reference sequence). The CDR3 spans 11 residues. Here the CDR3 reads CSAQEESEQFF. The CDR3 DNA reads TGCAGTGCCCAGGAGGAGAGTGAGCAGTTCTTC.

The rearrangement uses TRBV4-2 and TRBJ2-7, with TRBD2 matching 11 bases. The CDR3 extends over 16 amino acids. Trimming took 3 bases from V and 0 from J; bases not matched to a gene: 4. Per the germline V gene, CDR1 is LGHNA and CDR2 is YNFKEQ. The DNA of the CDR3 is TGTGCCAGCAGCCAGAGACTAGCGGGAATCTCCTACGAGCAGTACTTC. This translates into CASSQRLAGISYEQYF.

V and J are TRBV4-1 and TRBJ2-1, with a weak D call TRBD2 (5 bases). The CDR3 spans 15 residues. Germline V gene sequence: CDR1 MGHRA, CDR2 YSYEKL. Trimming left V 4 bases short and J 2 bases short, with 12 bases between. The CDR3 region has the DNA TGCGCCAGCAGCCCCGGACTGGAAACCTACAATGAGCAGTTCTTC. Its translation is CASSPGLETYNEQFF.

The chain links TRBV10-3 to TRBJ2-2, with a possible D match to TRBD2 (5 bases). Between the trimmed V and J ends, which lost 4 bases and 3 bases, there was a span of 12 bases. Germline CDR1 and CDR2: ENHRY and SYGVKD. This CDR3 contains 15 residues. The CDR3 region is CAISAGSSHTGELFF. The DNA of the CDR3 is TGTGCCATCAGTGCTGGGAGTAGTCACACCGGGGAGCTGTTTTTT.

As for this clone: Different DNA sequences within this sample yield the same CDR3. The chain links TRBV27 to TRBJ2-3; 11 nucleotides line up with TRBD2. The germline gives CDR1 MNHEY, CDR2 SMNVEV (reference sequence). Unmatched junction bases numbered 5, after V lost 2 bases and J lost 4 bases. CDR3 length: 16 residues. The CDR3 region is CASSLVLAGGADTQYF. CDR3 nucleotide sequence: TGTGCCAGCAGTTTAGTTTTAGCGGGAGGGGCAGATACGCAGTATTTT.

As DNA, the CDR3 is TGTGCCATCAGTGAGGCTGGGACAGAGCACTACGAGCAGTACTTC. Residues: CAISEAGTEHYEQYF. The chain couples TRBV10-3 to TRBJ2-7; 7 bases are a match to TRBD1. This CDR3 comprises 15 residues. With V trimmed by 2 bases and J by 3 bases, 7 bases remained unmatched. The V gene's germline CDR1 is ENHRY and CDR2 SYGVKD.

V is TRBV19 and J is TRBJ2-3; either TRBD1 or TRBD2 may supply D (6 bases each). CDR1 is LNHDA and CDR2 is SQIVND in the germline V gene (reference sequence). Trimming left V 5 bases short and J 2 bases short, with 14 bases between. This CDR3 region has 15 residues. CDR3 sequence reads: CASSGGRRDTDTQYF. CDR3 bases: TGTGCCAGTAGTGGGGGGCGGCGGGACACAGATACGCAGTATTTT.

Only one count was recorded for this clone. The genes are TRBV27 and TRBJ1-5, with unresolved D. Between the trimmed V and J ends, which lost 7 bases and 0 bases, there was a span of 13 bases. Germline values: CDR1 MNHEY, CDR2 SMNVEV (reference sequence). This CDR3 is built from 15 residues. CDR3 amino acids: CASTPTPYSNQPQHF. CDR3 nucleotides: TGTGCCAGCACCCCCACACCTTATAGCAATCAGCCCCAGCATTTT.

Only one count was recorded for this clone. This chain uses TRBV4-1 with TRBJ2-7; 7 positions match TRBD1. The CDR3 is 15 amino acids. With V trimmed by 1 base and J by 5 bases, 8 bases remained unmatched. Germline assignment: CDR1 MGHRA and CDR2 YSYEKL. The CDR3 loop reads CASSQVVQGSHEQYF. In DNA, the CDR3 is TGCGCCAGCAGCCAAGTAGTACAGGGGAGTCACGAGCAGTACTTC.